The 16 T cell receptor beta chains given below trace back to one sample, sequenced in a study of spatial heterogeneity in lung cancer (dated by TCRdb to about 2019). The time point label for this specimen denotes: blood at routine non-recurrence follow-up after resection. The method behind the library was 5' RACE. The instrument given in TCRdb is NextSeq 500. The public reads were reprocessed in TCRdb via fastp at Q25 and MiXCR, keeping in-frame beta chains. Identical CDR3 protein sequences are pooled into one entry, listed with their most common genes and DNA. The sample has more than 15,000 distinct CDR3 sequences on record, under 20% of them singletons. Around 6% of the sample belongs to the ten largest clones. This specimen consisted of PBMCs, obtained at follow-up. The origin of the receptors is a male donor with early-stage non-small cell lung cancer.

By share, this clonotype ranks as medium-sized. A junction boundary mismatches the germline segment, possibly from a read error. The chain links TRBV7-7 to TRBJ2-7, with D maybe TRBD1 (5 bases). CDR3 length equals 15 residues. CDR1 SSHAT and CDR2 FNYEAQ come from the germline V gene (reference sequence). CDR3 nucleotides: TGTGCTAGCAGCCCCGGCGCAGGGTTGGGCTACGAGCAGTACTTC. It translates to CASSPGAGLGYEQYF.

By proportion, this clonotype is medium-sized. The chain recombines TRBV7-3 with TRBJ2-1; 7 bases line up with TRBD1. Losses at the gene ends were 4 bases for V and 0 bases for J; bases not matched to a gene: 6. Germline V lookup: CDR1 SGHTA, CDR2 FQGTGA. The CDR3 is 16 residues long. The CDR3 sequence is CASSSRQGRSYNEQFF. CDR3 in DNA: TGTGCCAGCAGCTCTAGACAGGGCCGCTCCTACAATGAGCAGTTCTTC.

The chain joins TRBV5-5 to TRBJ1-1; 7 nucleotides align to TRBD1. From germline, CDR1 is SGHKS and CDR2 YYEKEE (reference sequence). V gave up 0 bases and J gave up 1 base; unmatched junction bases: 12. CDR3 length equals 18 residues. The DNA for the CDR3 is TGTGCCAGCAGCTTGGAGTCCAGGGGGATCGGAAAGAACACTGAAGCTTTCTTT. It encodes CASSLESRGIGKNTEAFF.

In its sample, this clonotype is medium-sized. The rearrangement links TRBV2 to TRBJ1-4; D uncertain. Per germline, CDR1 SNHLY and CDR2 FYNNEI. The CDR3 totals 13 residues. V was pared by 2 bases and J by 12 bases, with 13 bases between. In DNA, the CDR3 is TGTGCCAGCAGTGAATCCATGAAAGATCAACTGTTTTTT. This encodes CASSESMKDQLFF.

The chain combines TRBV3-1 with TRBJ1-4; D gene unclear. This CDR3 contains 14 residues. Trimming took off 4 bases at V and 8 bases at J, with 14 bases between the two ends. The V gene's germline CDR1 is LGHDT and CDR2 YNNKEL (reference sequence). CDR3 coding DNA: TGTGCCAGCAGCCCACTAGAGGCGGTAGAAAAACTGTTTTTT. Its translation is CASSPLEAVEKLFF.

This clonotype was detected only a few times. This chain joins TRBV5-4 and TRBJ2-5; no definite D call. The CDR3 contains 15 residues. V dropped 0 bases and J dropped 0 bases, with 9 bases sitting between them. Germline CDR1 is SGHNT and CDR2 is YYREEE (reference sequence). The CDR3: CASSLGWADQETQYF. The CDR3 nucleotides are TGTGCCAGCAGCTTGGGGTGGGCAGACCAAGAGACCCAGTACTTC. Full variable domain (remainder filled in from reference TRBV5-4 and TRBJ2-5): ETGVTQSPTHLIKTRGQQVTLRCSSQSGHNTVSWYQQALGQGPQFIFQYYREEENGRGNFPPRFSGLQFPNYSSELNVNALELDDSALYLCASSLGWADQETQYFGPGTRLLVL.

The rearrangement links TRBV2 to TRBJ2-7; 10 bases map to TRBD1. V lost 0 bases, J lost 6 bases, and 2 bases stayed unmatched. The length of the CDR3 is 14 residues. The V gene's germline CDR1 is SNHLY and CDR2 FYNNEI. The CDR3 reads CASSEAGTGVEQYF. For the CDR3, the DNA is TGTGCCAGCAGTGAAGCCGGGACAGGGGTCGAGCAGTACTTC.

This clonotype was recorded a few times. Here the CDR3 DNA reads TGTGCCAGCAGCTACTCGACAACCCATGAGCAGTTCTTC. It codes for CASSYSTTHEQFF. This chain uses TRBV7-8 with TRBJ2-1; no clear D. The germline V gene has CDR1 SGHVS and CDR2 FQNEAQ. Trimming cost V 4 bases and J 8 bases, with 12 bases left between them. CDR3 size: 13 residues.

This clonotype has a handful of counts. The chain is built from TRBV3-1 and TRBJ1-2; 8 bases align to TRBD1. Per germline, CDR1 LGHDT and CDR2 YNNKEL (reference sequence). V gave up 4 bases and J gave up 3 bases; unmatched junction bases: 7. This CDR3 contains 15 residues. CDR3 region: CASSLTTGADYGYTF. DNA of the CDR3: TGTGCCAGCAGCCTAACGACAGGGGCCGACTATGGCTACACCTTC.

The rearrangement links TRBV6-5 to TRBJ2-7; D not certain. Deletions cut 8 bases from V and 7 bases from J, with 12 bases between. Looked up from germline, CDR1 is MNHEY and CDR2 is SVGAGI. The CDR3 spans 11 residues. CDR3 bases: TGTGCCAGCGGGCGAGTCGGGGAGCAGTACTTC. This translates into CASGRVGEQYF.

The rearrangement links TRBV5-1 to TRBJ2-4, with TRBD2 as a possible D gene (5 bases). The germline V gene encodes CDR1 SGHRS and CDR2 YFSETQ. V was clipped by 0 bases and J by 3 bases, with 10 bases between them. The CDR3 runs to 15 residues. CDR3 region: CASSLVGGSKNIQYF. CDR3 DNA sequence: TGCGCCAGCAGCTTGGTAGGAGGCAGCAAAAACATTCAGTACTTC.

The chain has TRBV7-2 and TRBJ2-3, with TRBD1 as a possible D gene (6 bases). V dropped 4 bases and J dropped 4 bases, with 12 bases sitting between them. Per germline, CDR1 SGHTA and CDR2 FQGNSA. The CDR3 spans 14 residues. The CDR3 nucleotides read TGTGCCAGCAGCTCGACACAGGGTTCAGATACGCAGTATTTT. Protein product: CASSSTQGSDTQYF.

The chain has TRBV30 and TRBJ1-5; D ambiguous. This CDR3 has 12 amino acids. Trimming stripped 0 bases from V and 4 bases from J, with 4 bases between. Germline CDR1 reads GTSNPN; CDR2 reads SVGIG (reference sequence). CDR3 sequence: CAWSVPNQPQHF. The DNA for the CDR3 is TGTGCCTGGAGTGTACCGAATCAGCCCCAGCATTTT.

Notes on this clonotype: A junction end diverges from the germline sequence, so it may reflect a read error. This chain connects TRBV30 to TRBJ1-3; a weak D match, TRBD1 (5 bases). Looked up from germline, CDR1 is GTSNPN and CDR2 is SVGIG (reference sequence). The CDR3 contains 14 residues. The CDR3 loop is CAKSVGTSENTIYF. CDR3 DNA: TGTGCCAAGAGCGTCGGGACCTCTGAAAACACCATATATTTT.

Within the sample, this clonotype is medium-sized. The chain couples TRBV12-5 to TRBJ2-7, with 7 bases that match TRBD2. Germline CDR1 and CDR2: LGHNT and FRNRAP. CDR3 length: 14 residues. V dropped 5 bases and J dropped 4; count of bases not matched to a gene: 8. CDR3 residues: CASGAAGTTYEQYF. In nucleotides, the CDR3 is TGTGCTAGTGGTGCTGCCGGGACTACATACGAGCAGTACTTC.

In this sample, this clonotype turned up a few times. The rearrangement links TRBV7-3 to TRBJ2-2; weak D call: TRBD2 (5 bases). The V and J ends lost 1 base and 7 bases respectively, with 7 bases between them. The CDR3 consists of 13 residues. Germline CDR1 SGHTA, CDR2 FQGTGA. In nucleotides, the CDR3 is TGTGCCAGCAGCTTAATACGGGACGGGGAGCTGTTTTTT. Amino acid sequence: CASSLIRDGELFF.